The 15 T cell receptor beta chains below all came from one sample that was sequenced in a study of blood T cell repertoires in COVID-19. Profiling relied on immunoSEQ multiplex PCR, and the TCRdb table lists in-frame clones only, not all of them. The table has roughly 300,000 clones, 65% to 90% seen once. The sequenced sample was PBMCs or T cells enriched from blood (not recorded which). The origin of the receptors is a woman aged 35 to 49 with acute COVID-19.

The V call is TRBV5-1, the J call TRBJ2-5; 7 nucleotides align to TRBD1. Germline-derived CDR1 and CDR2 are SGHRS and YFSETQ. CDR3 size: 15 residues. V lost 4 bases and J lost 5; bases outside the gene matches: 11. CDR3 bases: TGCGCCAGCAGCCAAACGACAGGGCCGGCGGAGACCCAGTACTTC. It translates to CASSQTTGPAETQYF.

The chain uses TRBV4-3 and TRBJ1-1, with D possibly TRBD1 on 6 matching bases. Between the trimmed V and J ends, which lost 9 bases and 4 bases, there was a span of 18 bases. The CDR3 is 14 residues long. Germline CDR1 LGHNA, CDR2 YSLEER. The CDR3 protein is CARGGAFPATEAFF. The CDR3 nucleotides are TGCGCCAGGGGGGGGGCGTTCCCAGCCACTGAAGCTTTCTTT.

The chain uses TRBV2 and TRBJ2-3, with D possibly matching TRBD2 (5 bases). Trimming left V 4 bases short and J 7 bases short, with 18 bases between. CDR3 length: 15 amino acids. Germline lookup yields CDR1 SNHLY and CDR2 FYNNEI. The CDR3, as DNA: TGTGCCAGCAGTGCAGAGGGCTCGACCAGCCATACGCAGTATTTT. Amino acid sequence: CASSAEGSTSHTQYF.

Only one count was recorded for this clone. V usage is TRBV5-4 and J usage is TRBJ1-2, with TRBD1 matching 8 bases. Germline V gives CDR1 SGHNT, CDR2 YYREEE (reference sequence). The CDR3 sequence is 15 residues long. V was clipped by 0 bases and J by 8 bases; unmatched bases: 9. The CDR3 bases are TGTGCCAGCAGCTTGGCCGGCCAGGGGGCGGGAGGCTACACCTTC. Protein sequence: CASSLAGQGAGGYTF.

The CDR3 nucleotides read TGTGCCAGCAGCCCGGGACAGGGGGTCTACACCTTC. This gives the protein CASSPGQGVYTF. The chain couples TRBV7-9 to TRBJ1-2; TRBD1 matches 11 bases. The CDR3 has 12 amino acids. Losses at the gene ends were 5 bases for V and 10 bases for J; bases not matched to a gene: 3. Per germline, CDR1 SEHNR and CDR2 FQNEAQ (reference sequence).

This clone appeared once. The rearrangement uses TRBV13 and TRBJ2-6, with a tentative D call TRBD2 (5 bases). Looked up from germline, CDR1 is PRHDT and CDR2 is FYEKMQ (reference sequence). Trimming left V 4 bases short and J 0 bases short, with 16 bases between. This CDR3 is 18 amino acids long. CDR3 in DNA: TGTGCCAGCAGCTCAACCTGGACGGGGAACTCTGGGGCCAACGTCCTGACTTTC. Translating it yields CASSSTWTGNSGANVLTF. The full variable domain, completed using reference TRBV13 and TRBJ2-6, is AAGVIQSPRHLIKEKRETATLKCYPIPRHDTVYWYQQGPGQDPQFLISFYEKMQSDKGSIPDRFSAQQFSDYHSELNMSSLELGDSALYFCASSSTWTGNSGANVLTFGAGSRLTVL.

The CDR3 is CASSSQPGGMANEKLFF. The CDR3 DNA sequence: TGTGCCAGCAGCTCGCAACCAGGGGGCATGGCTAATGAAAAACTGTTTTTT. The chain uses TRBV4-2 and TRBJ1-4; 8 bases match TRBD1. This CDR3 is 17 amino acids long. The J segment lost 3 bases and the V segment lost 5 bases, leaving 11 bases of the junction unmatched. Germline lookup yields CDR1 LGHNA and CDR2 YNFKEQ.

The V and J genes are TRBV14 and TRBJ2-3, with TRBD2 identical over 7 bases. The CDR3 runs 15 residues. Germline values: CDR1 SGHDN, CDR2 FVKESK. The V gene end was trimmed by 2 bases and the J gene end by 2 bases; junction bases not matched to a gene: 4. In DNA form, the CDR3 reads TGTGCCAGCAGCCAAATGGGGGGGTACACAGATACGCAGTATTTT. Translated, it gives CASSQMGGYTDTQYF.

The rearrangement uses TRBV2 and TRBJ1-5; 9 positions match TRBD1. The CDR3 totals 14 residues. Germline CDR1 is SNHLY and CDR2 is FYNNEI. Trimming at V came to 6 bases and at J to 6 bases, leaving 6 bases not matched to a gene. In DNA, the CDR3 is TGTGCCAGCAGGGTTGGACAGGGGCTTCAGCCCCAGCATTTT. Translating gives CASRVGQGLQPQHF.

CDR3 nucleotide sequence: TGCAGTGCTAGGGACAGTACTAGCTACACCTTC. It translates to CSARDSTSYTF. This chain links TRBV20-1 with TRBJ1-2; D is perhaps TRBD1 (6 bases). CDR1 is DFQATT, CDR2 SNEGSKA, per germline (reference sequence). There are 11 residues in the CDR3. V was clipped by 3 bases and J by 9 bases, with 11 bases between them.

The chain joins TRBV7-9 to TRBJ1-5; TRBD1 matches 7 bases. CDR1 is SEHNR, CDR2 FQNEAQ, per germline (reference sequence). The CDR3 contains 14 residues. Unmatched junction bases numbered 5, after V lost 3 bases and J lost 6 bases. CDR3 residues: CASSLTGKGQPQHF. The CDR3 DNA reads as TGTGCCAGCAGCTTGACAGGGAAGGGTCAGCCCCAGCATTTT.

The CDR3: CASSPRADYGYTF. The CDR3, as DNA: TGTGCCAGCAGCCCCAGGGCGGACTATGGCTACACCTTC. The V gene is TRBV3-1 (or the pseudogene TRBV3-2), the J gene TRBJ1-2; maybe TRBD1 (5 bases). CDR3 length equals 13 residues. The V gene lost 4 bases and the J gene lost 3 bases, with 9 bases spanning the gap. Germline V gene sequence: CDR1 LGHDT, CDR2 YNNKEL (reference sequence).

This chain links TRBV7-8 with TRBJ2-7, with 9 bases lining up with TRBD2. After removal of 4 bases from V and 0 bases from J, the junction contained 10 bases not matched to a gene. Germline CDR1 reads SGHVS; CDR2 reads FQNEAQ. The CDR3 runs to 17 residues. CDR3 in amino acids: CASSYPDSGGLSYEQYF. Here the CDR3 DNA reads TGTGCCAGCAGCTACCCGGATAGCGGGGGACTCTCCTACGAGCAGTACTTC.

The chain uses TRBV4-2 and TRBJ2-1; no clear D. This CDR3 contains 16 residues. The V gene's germline CDR1 is LGHNA and CDR2 YNFKEQ. Trimming removed 0 bases at V and 4 bases at J, with 13 bases between. The CDR3 nucleotides are TGTGCCAGCAGCCAAGAGGCACAGATTATTTACAATGAGCAGTTCTTC. Translated: CASSQEAQIIYNEQFF.

The chain combines TRBV6-5 with TRBJ1-2; D remains unclear. The CDR3 sequence is 12 residues long. V lost 6 bases and J lost 4, with 9 bases in between. Germline CDR1 and CDR2: MNHEY and SVGAGI. CDR3 DNA: TGTGCCAGCAGGAGGAGTTCCTATGGCTACACCTTC. Protein: CASRRSSYGYTF.